This is a list of T cell receptor beta chains from one sample in a study of human T cells and chemical hapten exposure. A single record per CDR3 protein comes from TCRdb applying MiXCR to the RACE reads. The sample consists of about 180,000 distinct CDR3 sequences, approximately 29% of them appearing once. This material consisted of whole blood, taken in connection with sensitization to the hapten diphenylcyclopropenone (DPC). The receptor set was obtained from a young woman with alopecia areata. Some clones in this sample may be carry-over from other donors' samples. CDR3s include the opening cysteine and the closing phenylalanine or tryptophan. The order of the fields is CDR3 DNA, CDR3 protein, clone size, J gene, V gene, D gene. The D gene is left open where the match is weak. The listing skips clone size in some rows; elsewhere it reads once, few, many or a size class.

cdr3_nt: TGTGCCAGCAGTTTTACGGAGGTTGGAAAACTGTTTTTT; cdr3_aa: CASSFTEVGKLFF; clone_size: NA; j_call: TRBJ1-4; v_call: TRBV28; d_call: NA
cdr3_nt: TGTGCCAGCAGTGGGGGACCGTGGAACACTGAAGCTTTCTTT; cdr3_aa: CASSGGPWNTEAFF; clone_size: NA; j_call: TRBJ1-1; v_call: TRBV27; d_call: NA
cdr3_nt: TGTGCCAGCTCCCCGCCGACAGGGACGACTGAAGCTTTCTTT; cdr3_aa: CASSPPTGTTEAFF; clone_size: NA; j_call: TRBJ1-1; v_call: TRBV18; d_call: TRBD1
cdr3_nt: TGTGCCAGCAGCTTCCGGGACAGGGGCTATGGCTACACCTTC; cdr3_aa: CASSFRDRGYGYTF; clone_size: NA; j_call: TRBJ1-2; v_call: TRBV2; d_call: TRBD1
cdr3_nt: TGCAGCGTGGCGGACGTGGGCTATGGCTACACCTTC; cdr3_aa: CSVADVGYGYTF; clone_size: NA; j_call: TRBJ1-2; v_call: TRBV29-1; d_call: NA
cdr3_nt: TGCAGTGCTAGGCGAACAGGAGGGACCGGGGAGCTGTTTTTT; cdr3_aa: CSARRTGGTGELFF; clone_size: NA; j_call: TRBJ2-2; v_call: TRBV20-1; d_call: NA
cdr3_nt: TGTGCCAGCAGCCAAGATCGAGCCAGCTTCGAGCAGTACTTC; cdr3_aa: CASSQDRASFEQYF; clone_size: few; j_call: TRBJ2-7; v_call: TRBV4-2; d_call: NA
cdr3_nt: TGTGCCAGCAAATTAGTAGCGGGAGGCAGGAATGAGCAGTTCTTC; cdr3_aa: CASKLVAGGRNEQFF; clone_size: few; j_call: TRBJ2-1; v_call: TRBV2; d_call: TRBD2
cdr3_nt: TGTGCCACCTCCGGGACTCGTAATGAAAAACTGTTTTTT; cdr3_aa: CATSGTRNEKLFF; clone_size: few; j_call: TRBJ1-4; v_call: TRBV28; d_call: NA
cdr3_nt: TGTGCCAGCAGCCTACTACAGGGAAGGGATGGCTACACCTTC; cdr3_aa: CASSLLQGRDGYTF; clone_size: few; j_call: TRBJ1-2; v_call: TRBV28; d_call: NA